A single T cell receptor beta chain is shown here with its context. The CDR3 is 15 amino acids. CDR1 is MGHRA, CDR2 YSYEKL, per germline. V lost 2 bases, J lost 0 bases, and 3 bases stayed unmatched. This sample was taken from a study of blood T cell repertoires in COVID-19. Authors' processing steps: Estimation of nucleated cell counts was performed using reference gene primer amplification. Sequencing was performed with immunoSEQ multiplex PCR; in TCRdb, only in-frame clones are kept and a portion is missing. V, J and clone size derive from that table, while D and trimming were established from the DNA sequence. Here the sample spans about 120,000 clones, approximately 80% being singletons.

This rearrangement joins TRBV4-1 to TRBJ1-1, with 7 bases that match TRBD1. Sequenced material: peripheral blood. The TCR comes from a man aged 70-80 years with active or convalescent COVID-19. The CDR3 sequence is CASSQRGQLNTEAFF. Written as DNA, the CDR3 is TGCGCCAGCAGCCAAAGGGGACAGCTGAACACTGAAGCTTTCTTT.